The 28 T cell receptor beta chains below come from one sample, sequenced in a study of blood T cells in healthy people across ages. A second about 7 to 12 cycle PCR used barcoded and J-beta primers. TCRdb processed the 5' RACE reads anew with MiXCR; each CDR3 protein has one entry. This table has about a million distinct CDR3 sequences, under 50% appearing once. The sequenced sample consisted of blood. These TCRs come from a man aged 25 to 40 in good health.

In its sample, this clonotype was seen a few times. The rearrangement links TRBV12-3 or TRBV12-4 to TRBJ2-7; 7 positions match TRBD1. This CDR3 has 14 amino acids. V shed 5 bases and J 5 bases; nucleotides not matched to a gene: 9. In nucleotides, the CDR3 is TGTGCCAGCAGTAAACGACAGGGCGGCAACGAGCAGTACTTC. Its protein is CASSKRQGGNEQYF.

As DNA, the CDR3 is TGTGCCAGCAGCTTGGACAGGGGGACGAACACCGGGGAGCTGTTTTTT. Amino acids: CASSLDRGTNTGELFF. The V gene is TRBV5-5, the J gene TRBJ2-2; 8 bases line up with TRBD1. V gave up 0 bases and J gave up 0 bases; unmatched junction bases: 1. The CDR3 length is 16 residues. The germline V gene encodes CDR1 SGHKS and CDR2 YYEKEE (reference sequence).

As concerns this clonotype: This sequence may be a read error, since a much larger clone differs from it by one base. The gene calls are TRBV7-2 and TRBJ2-3; 8 bases fit TRBD2. V shed 5 bases and J 3 bases; nucleotides not matched to a gene: 7. CDR1 SGHTA and CDR2 FQGNSA come from the germline V gene. The length of the CDR3 is 15 residues. CDR3 sequence reads: CASSKREGQTDTQYF. For the CDR3, the DNA is TGTGCCAGCAGCAAACGGGAGGGTCAGACAGATACGCAGTATTTT.

With regard to this clonotype: A read error may produce the germline difference seen at one junction end. This chain joins TRBV28 and TRBJ2-7; D is unclear. Germline CDR1 is MDHEN and CDR2 is SYDVKM. This CDR3 comprises 12 residues. The chain's CDR3 is CTSSSARYEQYF. The CDR3 DNA follows: TGTACCAGCAGTTCAGCTCGCTACGAGCAGTACTTC.

Only a few counts were recorded for this clonotype. The rearrangement links TRBV7-2 to TRBJ2-3; 7 positions agree with TRBD2. The J segment lost 4 bases and the V segment lost 5 bases, leaving 9 bases of the junction unmatched. Germline V CDR1 and CDR2: SGHTA, FQGNSA. The CDR3 contains 15 residues. The CDR3 bases are TGTGCCAGCAGCCGGGTAGCGGGCATTTCAGATACGCAGTATTTT. This translates into CASSRVAGISDTQYF.

The rearrangement uses TRBV24-1 and TRBJ2-3; 7 bases are shared with TRBD2. From germline, CDR1 is KGHDR and CDR2 SFDVKD. This CDR3 is built from 18 residues. V gave up 3 bases and J gave up 2 bases; unmatched junction bases: 13. DNA of the CDR3: TGTGCCACCAGTGATAGCGGGGCTACGTCGAGGTCCACAGATACGCAGTATTTT. Translated: CATSDSGATSRSTDTQYF.

The J gene is TRBJ2-3, the V gene TRBV4-3; tentative D call: TRBD1 (6 bases). The CDR3 consists of 16 residues. Germline assignment: CDR1 LGHNA and CDR2 YSLEER. The V gene lost 5 bases and the J gene lost 0 bases, with 15 bases spanning the gap. This CDR3 reads CASSSGTRASTDTQYF. The CDR3 DNA reads TGCGCCAGCAGCTCCGGGACAAGGGCCAGCACAGATACGCAGTATTTT.

This clonotype was detected many times. This chain connects TRBV7-2 to TRBJ2-5, with D perhaps matching TRBD2 (5 bases). The V and J ends lost 6 bases and 2 bases respectively, with 7 bases between them. The CDR3 loop spans 12 amino acids. The germline gives CDR1 SGHTA, CDR2 FQGNSA. The CDR3 protein is CASSRTQETQYF. The DNA of the CDR3 is TGTGCCAGCAGTCGGACTCAAGAGACCCAGTACTTC.

This clonotype appeared many times. The chain employs TRBV20-1 and TRBJ2-7; D unresolved. Germline lookup yields CDR1 DFQATT and CDR2 SNEGSKA (reference sequence). This CDR3 is built from 14 residues. The germline V and J ends were trimmed by 5 bases and 1 base, with 15 bases remaining between them. This CDR3 is CSAPPLYKSYEQYF. The CDR3 DNA follows: TGCAGTGCTCCCCCCCTTTACAAGTCCTACGAGCAGTACTTC.

V gene TRBV29-1 combines with J gene TRBJ2-1, with D tentatively TRBD1 (6 bases). The last part of the DNA fits TRBJ2-7 better; the J call may be wrong. Germline values: CDR1 SQVTM, CDR2 ANQGSEA. The CDR3 consists of 13 residues. The DNA for the CDR3 is TGCAGCGTTGTGGACAGCCGGTACAATGAGCAGTACTTC. Translated: CSVVDSRYNEQYF.

In this sample, this clonotype turned up a few times. The chain carries TRBV3-1 and TRBJ2-6; unclear D gene. V lost 1 base to trimming and J lost 1 base, with 8 bases between them. In germline, CDR1 is LGHDT, CDR2 YNNKEL (reference sequence). The CDR3 has 16 residues. The CDR3 nucleotides are TGTGCCAGCAGCCAAGGACGGTATTCTGGGGCCAACGTCCTGACTTTC. It is translated as CASSQGRYSGANVLTF.

The chain joins TRBV5-1 to TRBJ2-3, with 8 bases identical to TRBD2. The CDR3 is 17 amino acids. Looked up from germline, CDR1 is SGHRS and CDR2 is YFSETQ. The V and J ends lost 0 bases and 2 bases, in that order; junction bases with no gene match: 8. The DNA of the CDR3 is TGCGCCAGCAGCTTGGAACCGAGCGGGGGTACCACAGATACGCAGTATTTT. This encodes CASSLEPSGGTTDTQYF.

The chain has TRBV20-1 and TRBJ2-3; D might be TRBD2 (5 bases). Germline CDR1 reads DFQATT; CDR2 reads SNEGSKA (reference sequence). V dropped 3 bases and J dropped 0 bases, with 7 bases sitting between them. The CDR3 totals 13 residues. Here the CDR3 DNA reads TGCAGTGCTAGCCGGGAAAGCACAGATACGCAGTATTTT. Its translation: CSASRESTDTQYF.

The V gene is TRBV29-1, the J gene TRBJ1-1, with D possibly TRBD1 on 6 matching bases. Germline V gives CDR1 SQVTM, CDR2 ANQGSEA. CDR3 length: 12 residues. V lost 7 bases to trimming and J lost 7 bases, with 16 bases between them. DNA for the CDR3: TGCAGCGCCCGATGGGACACTTATGAAGCTTTCTTT. Its protein product is CSARWDTYEAFF.

This CDR3 reads CASSQDLAGAEKLFF. CDR3 in DNA: TGTGCCAGCAGCCAAGATCTGGCAGGGGCCGAAAAACTGTTTTTT. The V call is TRBV4-2, the J call TRBJ1-4, with D possibly TRBD1 on 6 matching bases. The V and J ends lost 0 bases and 8 bases respectively, with 13 bases between them. Germline loops: CDR1 LGHNA, CDR2 YNFKEQ. This CDR3 is built from 15 residues.

J is TRBJ2-4 and V is TRBV28; D gene uncertain. V gave up 6 bases and J gave up 5 bases, with 17 bases separating them. There are 15 residues in the CDR3. Per germline, CDR1 MDHEN and CDR2 SYDVKM. The CDR3 protein is CASSLASHAQNIQYF. The DNA for the CDR3 is TGTGCCAGCAGCCTGGCGAGCCACGCACAAAACATTCAGTACTTC. Full variable domain (missing parts from reference TRBV28 and TRBJ2-4): DVKVTQSSRYLVKRTGEKVFLECVQDMDHENMFWYRQDPGLGLRLIYFSYDVKMKEKGDIPEGYSVSREKKERFSLILESASTNQTSMYLCASSLASHAQNIQYFGAGTRLSVL.

This rearrangement joins TRBV2 to TRBJ2-4; a weak D match, TRBD1 (6 bases). CDR1 SNHLY and CDR2 FYNNEI come from the germline V gene. V gave up 2 bases and J gave up 4 bases, with 9 bases separating them. CDR3 length equals 14 residues. The CDR3 is CASSEQDSKNIQYF. The CDR3 bases are TGTGCCAGCAGTGAACAGGACAGTAAAAACATTCAGTACTTC.

V gene TRBV7-3 combines with J gene TRBJ2-3, with TRBD2 matching 12 bases. Trimming cost V 3 bases and J 6 bases; bases outside gene matches: 10. The length of the CDR3 is 17 residues. Germline CDR1 SGHTA, CDR2 FQGTGA. CDR3: CASSFLGTSGSGDTQYF. The CDR3, as DNA: TGTGCCAGCAGCTTCTTAGGGACTAGCGGGTCCGGTGATACGCAGTATTTT.

The chain carries TRBV18 and TRBJ2-7; D is ambiguous. The germline CDR1 and CDR2 sequences are KGHSH and LQKENI. The V gene lost 5 bases and the J gene lost 1 base, with 9 bases spanning the gap. CDR3 length equals 13 residues. CDR3: CASSGSLSYEQYF. CDR3 nucleotides: TGTGCCAGCTCAGGGTCCTTATCCTACGAGCAGTACTTC. The full variable domain, rest sourced from reference TRBV18 and TRBJ2-7, is NAGVMQNPRHLVRRRGQEARLRCSPMKGHSHVYWYRQLPEEGLKFMVYLQKENIIDESGMPKERFSAEFPKEGPSILRIQQVVRGDSAAYFCASSGSLSYEQYFGPGTRLTVT.

This clonotype has only a few counts. The genes are TRBV28 and TRBJ2-7, with D maybe TRBD2 (5 bases). CDR1 and CDR2 (germline): MDHEN, SYDVKM. Trimming stripped 3 bases from V and 4 bases from J, with 19 bases between. The CDR3 has 16 residues. The CDR3 sequence is CASSLGSSGIVYEQYF. The CDR3 DNA is TGTGCCAGCAGTTTGGGGAGTTCTGGCATCGTTTACGAGCAGTACTTC.

The chain is built from TRBV6-2 or TRBV6-3 and TRBJ2-3, with 9 nucleotides matching TRBD2. The CDR3 consists of 17 residues. Losses at the gene ends were 4 bases for V and 0 bases for J; bases not matched to a gene: 8. Germline V lookup: CDR1 MNHEY, CDR2 SVGEGT. For the CDR3, the DNA is TGTGCCAGCAGTTCCCTCCTAGCGGGGTATAGCACAGATACGCAGTATTTT. This encodes CASSSLLAGYSTDTQYF.

The chain couples TRBV29-1 to TRBJ1-2, with 7 bases identical to TRBD1. This CDR3 has 14 amino acids. V lost 2 bases to trimming and J lost 1 base; unmatched junction nucleotides: 4. Looked up from germline, CDR1 is SQVTM and CDR2 is ANQGSEA. The chain's CDR3 is CSVERPGGNYGYTF. The CDR3 coding sequence is TGCAGCGTTGAAAGGCCAGGGGGTAACTATGGCTACACCTTC.

This clonotype has at least ten counts. The V call is TRBV4-2, the J call TRBJ2-5; 7 nucleotides align to TRBD2. Germline values: CDR1 LGHNA, CDR2 YNFKEQ. The CDR3 runs 13 residues. The V and J ends lost 5 bases and 2 bases, in that order; junction bases with no gene match: 2. The CDR3 is CASSAGGQETQYF. In DNA form, the CDR3 reads TGTGCCAGCAGCGCCGGGGGGCAAGAGACCCAGTACTTC.

The CDR3 loop reads CASSLDRGRGGNQPQHF. In nucleotides, the CDR3 is TGTGCCAGCAGTTTAGACAGAGGACGGGGCGGCAATCAGCCCCAGCATTTT. The chain combines TRBV12-3 or TRBV12-4 with TRBJ1-5, with D possibly matching TRBD1 (5 bases). The CDR3 has 17 residues. Trimming left V 1 base short and J 2 bases short, with 15 bases between.

This clonotype was picked up many times. The chain is built from TRBV5-1 and TRBJ2-1; D not resolved. Trimming shortened V by 0 bases and J by 0 bases, and 4 bases separated the two germline ends. The CDR3 consists of 14 residues. Germline loops: CDR1 SGHRS, CDR2 YFSETQ. CDR3 coding DNA: TGCGCCAGCAGCTTGGCGGGCTCCTACAATGAGCAGTTCTTC. Translating gives CASSLAGSYNEQFF.

In its sample, this clonotype was seen once. A much larger clone lies one base from this, so it may be a read error. The chain joins TRBV18 to TRBJ2-2; D ambiguous. Germline V gives CDR1 KGHSH, CDR2 LQKENI. CDR3 size: 14 residues. The CDR3: CAGSASRDTGELFF. The CDR3 region has the DNA TGTGCCGGCTCGGCCAGCCGGGACACCGGGGAGCTGTTTTTT.

In regard to this clonotype: A much larger clonotype is one base distant, so this may be a read error. The chain has TRBV12-3 or TRBV12-4 and TRBJ1-2; weak D call: TRBD1 (5 bases). V gave up 3 bases and J gave up 0 bases, with 17 bases separating them. This CDR3 is built from 17 residues. CDR3 in amino acids: CASSFRQGGKTNYGYTF. CDR3 nucleotides: TGTGCCAGCAGTTTCAGGCAGGGTGGGAAGACTAACTATGGCTACACCTTC.

The V call is TRBV27, the J call TRBJ1-5; tentative D call: TRBD1 (6 bases). The CDR3 is 15 amino acids. Trimming removed 6 bases at V and 1 base at J, with 13 bases between. Germline V lookup: CDR1 MNHEY, CDR2 SMNVEV (reference sequence). The CDR3 here is CASRKGVSSNQPQHF. The CDR3 bases are TGTGCCAGCAGAAAGGGGGTATCGAGCAATCAGCCCCAGCATTTT.